The text below deals with one TCR beta chain. Trimming at V came to 2 bases and at J to 4 bases, leaving 9 bases not matched to a gene. Germline-derived CDR1 and CDR2 are KGHSH and LQKENI. CDR3 length equals 16 residues. How the authors handled the data: How many nucleated cells were present was estimated from reference gene primer amplification. Generated by immunoSEQ multiplex PCR, the TCRdb table keeps only in-frame clones and is missing some. V, J and clone size were drawn from that table, and D and trimming were deduced from the DNA. The sample lists some 250,000 clones, more than 75% occurring once. This record comes from a study of blood T cell repertoires in COVID-19.

The rearrangement links TRBV18 to TRBJ1-2, with 8 bases that match TRBD1. The clonotype was recovered from a woman aged 40 to 50 who had recovered from COVID-19. Material for sequencing was peripheral blood. The CDR3 protein is CASSPSPGQDLYGYTF. The CDR3 nucleotides are TGTGCCAGCTCACCAAGCCCGGGACAGGACCTCTATGGCTACACCTTC. The whole variable domain, remainder taken from reference TRBV18 and TRBJ1-2, is NAGVMQNPRHLVRRRGQEARLRCSPMKGHSHVYWYRQLPEEGLKFMVYLQKENIIDESGMPKERFSAEFPKEGPSILRIQQVVRGDSAAYFCASSPSPGQDLYGYTFGSGTRLTVV.